The 24 T cell receptor beta chains in this list originate from one sample, sequenced in a study of blood T cell repertoires in COVID-19. The assay was immunoSEQ multiplex PCR, and TCRdb's table has in-frame clones only and misses some. The sample yields roughly 35,000 clones, around 84% seen once. Material: peripheral blood. The receptors come from an older man with acute or convalescent COVID-19.

The J gene is TRBJ2-1, the V gene TRBV18; D perhaps matches TRBD2 (5 bases). This CDR3 is 14 amino acids long. Germline V lookup: CDR1 KGHSH, CDR2 LQKENI. The V gene lost 3 bases and the J gene lost 0 bases, with 6 bases spanning the gap. In DNA, the CDR3 is TGTGCCAGCTCACCTGACTACTCCTACAATGAGCAGTTCTTC. As protein: CASSPDYSYNEQFF.

The rearrangement joins TRBV11-1 to TRBJ2-7; a possible D gene is TRBD2 (6 bases). The germline gives CDR1 SGHAT, CDR2 FQDESV (reference sequence). With 2 bases removed from V and 5 bases from J, the gap between germline ends came to 13 bases. The CDR3 loop spans 14 amino acids. The CDR3 is CASSLSLAQNEQYF. The CDR3 nucleotides read TGTGCCAGCAGCTTAAGCCTAGCGCAAAACGAGCAGTACTTC.

The V gene is TRBV7-2, the J gene TRBJ2-7; a possible D gene is TRBD1 (6 bases). This CDR3 comprises 13 residues. The germline V gene encodes CDR1 SGHTA and CDR2 FQGNSA. The germline V and J ends were trimmed by 6 bases and 4 bases, with 13 bases remaining between them. The CDR3 bases are TGTGCCAGCAGGGGGGCGGCCTCATACGAGCAGTACTTC. It encodes CASRGAASYEQYF.

The V call is TRBV20-1, the J call TRBJ1-1; no clear D gene. V gave up 5 bases and J gave up 0 bases, with 4 bases separating them. Germline V CDR1 and CDR2: DFQATT, SNEGSKA (reference sequence). This CDR3 contains 11 residues. The CDR3: CSALMNTEAFF. The CDR3 DNA is TGCAGTGCTCTTATGAACACTGAAGCTTTCTTT.

The J gene is TRBJ1-2, the V gene TRBV10-3, with 8 bases fitting TRBD1. CDR1 and CDR2 (germline): ENHRY, SYGVKD. This CDR3 spans 13 amino acids. V was clipped by 5 bases and J by 8 bases; unmatched bases: 7. CDR3 amino acids: CAISSTGGQGYTF. CDR3 coding DNA: TGTGCCATCAGTAGCACAGGGGGTCAGGGCTACACCTTC.

The chain carries TRBV30 and TRBJ1-2; D call uncertain. The CDR3 is 14 amino acids. The V gene's germline CDR1 is GTSNPN and CDR2 SVGIG (reference sequence). V shed 0 bases and J shed 2 bases, with 10 bases lying between them. The CDR3 reads CAWSVRRRNYGYTF. In DNA form, the CDR3 reads TGTGCCTGGAGTGTACGGAGGAGGAACTATGGCTACACCTTC. Looking up the rest from reference TRBV30 and TRBJ1-2 gives the full variable domain: SQTIHQWPATLVQPVGSPLSLECTVEGTSNPNLYWYRQAAGRGLQLLFYSVGIGQISSEVPQNLSASRPQDRQFILSSKKLLLSDSGFYLCAWSVRRRNYGYTFGSGTRLTVV.

This chain links TRBV7-8 with TRBJ1-1, with D maybe TRBD1 (6 bases). In germline, CDR1 is SGHVS, CDR2 FQNEAQ. The CDR3 sequence is 16 residues long. The V and J ends lost 5 bases and 0 bases respectively, with 16 bases between them. CDR3: CASSARDIGLNTEAFF. The CDR3 nucleotides read TGTGCCAGCAGCGCACGGGACATAGGCCTGAACACTGAAGCTTTCTTT.

The chain employs TRBV19 and TRBJ1-4, with TRBD1 matching 7 bases. With 6 bases clipped from V and 7 bases from J, the junction kept 8 bases outside the gene matches. The CDR3 has 14 amino acids. CDR1 is LNHDA and CDR2 is SQIVND in the germline V gene (reference sequence). CDR3 nucleotide sequence: TGTGCCAGTAGCCTGGGACAGAGTGGTGAAAAACTGTTTTTT. It is translated as CASSLGQSGEKLFF. Full variable domain (outside the CDR3, taken from reference TRBV19 and TRBJ1-4): DGGITQSPKYLFRKEGQNVTLSCEQNLNHDAMYWYRQDPGQGLRLIYYSQIVNDFQKGDIAEGYSVSREKKESFPLTVTSAQKNPTAFYLCASSLGQSGEKLFFGSGTQLSVL.

V is TRBV11-3 and J is TRBJ2-7, with D perhaps matching TRBD1 (6 bases). The CDR3 loop spans 12 amino acids. CDR1 is SGHNT, CDR2 YENEEA, per germline. Trimming left V 5 bases short and J 6 bases short, with 11 bases between. The CDR3 loop reads CASSPRGGEQYF. The CDR3 coding sequence is TGTGCCAGCAGCCCCAGAGGGGGCGAGCAGTACTTC.

The J gene is TRBJ2-7, the V gene TRBV6-5; 10 bases are shared with TRBD1. There are 16 residues in the CDR3. V dropped 2 bases and J dropped 5; count of bases not matched to a gene: 9. Germline CDR1 MNHEY, CDR2 SVGAGI. Written as DNA, the CDR3 is TGTGCCAGCAGTTACAGGTCCGGGACAGGGGTAAACGAGCAGTACTTC. This gives the protein CASSYRSGTGVNEQYF.

The V and J genes are TRBV3-1 (or the pseudogene TRBV3-2) and TRBJ2-1; D may be TRBD2 (5 bases). CDR1 is LGHDT and CDR2 is YNNKEL in the germline V gene (reference sequence). The CDR3 runs 14 residues. Trimming removed 2 bases at V and 7 bases at J, with 12 bases between. In DNA, the CDR3 is TGTGCCAGCAGCCAACGATCCACGGGGAATGAGCAGTTCTTC. Translating it yields CASSQRSTGNEQFF.

CDR3 residues: CSVGLSYGYTF. Here the CDR3 DNA reads TGCAGCGTTGGTCTGTCCTATGGCTACACCTTC. V gene TRBV29-1 combines with J gene TRBJ1-2; the D is unclear. In germline, CDR1 is SQVTM, CDR2 ANQGSEA. The CDR3 runs 11 residues. Trimming shortened V by 4 bases and J by 4 bases, and 7 bases separated the two germline ends.

The V gene is TRBV11-3, the J gene TRBJ2-5; D unclear. The CDR3 length is 13 residues. The germline V gene has CDR1 SGHNT and CDR2 YENEEA. V lost 3 bases and J lost 5, with 10 bases in between. CDR3 in DNA: TGTGCCAGCAGCTTCGACACGCGCGAGACCCAGTACTTC. As protein: CASSFDTRETQYF. Full variable domain (rest looked up from reference TRBV11-3 and TRBJ2-5): EAGVVQSPRYKIIEKKQPVAFWCNPISGHNTLYWYLQNLGQGPELLIRYENEEAVDDSQLPKDRFSAERLKGVDSTLKIQPAELGDSAVYLCASSFDTRETQYFGPGTRLLVL.

The V call is TRBV5-1, the J call TRBJ2-1; D might be TRBD1 (5 bases). CDR1 and CDR2 (germline): SGHRS, YFSETQ. This CDR3 region has 16 residues. V lost 4 bases and J 9 bases, leaving 23 bases between the germline ends. CDR3: CASSPRSARLTGEQFF. In DNA form, the CDR3 reads TGCGCCAGCAGCCCCCGGTCAGCGCGGCTTACAGGTGAGCAGTTCTTC. Complete variable domain (other parts from reference TRBV5-1 and TRBJ2-1): KAGVTQTPRYLIKTRGQQVTLSCSPISGHRSVSWYQQTPGQGLQFLFEYFSETQRNKGNFPGRFSGRQFSNSRSEMNVSTLELGDSALYLCASSPRSARLTGEQFFGPGTRLTVL.

The rearrangement uses TRBV7-9 and TRBJ2-7; D is unresolved. V shed 1 base and J shed 3 bases, with 10 bases lying between them. Germline CDR1 is SEHNR and CDR2 is FQNEAQ (reference sequence). The CDR3 spans 14 residues. In DNA form, the CDR3 reads TGTGCCAGCAGCTTAGGAGACTCACACTACGAGCAGTACTTC. The encoded protein is CASSLGDSHYEQYF.

This chain uses TRBV7-2 with TRBJ2-7; TRBD2 agrees at 11 bases. Trimming at V came to 5 bases and at J to 4 bases, leaving 7 bases not matched to a gene. The CDR3 sequence is 15 residues long. The germline V gene encodes CDR1 SGHTA and CDR2 FQGNSA. This CDR3 is CASSTTSGGRYEQYF. The CDR3 DNA sequence: TGTGCCAGCAGCACTACTAGCGGGGGAAGGTACGAGCAGTACTTC.

The chain has TRBV10-3 and TRBJ2-6; possible D gene TRBD2, 6 bases. Germline loops: CDR1 ENHRY, CDR2 SYGVKD. V shed 5 bases and J shed 0 bases, with 8 bases lying between them. The CDR3 covers 15 residues. The CDR3 nucleotides read TGTGCCATCAGTCCGGGAGACTCTGGGGCCAACGTCCTGACTTTC. Protein: CAISPGDSGANVLTF.

The rearrangement uses TRBV5-4 and TRBJ1-3, with 7 nucleotides matching TRBD1. In germline, CDR1 is SGHNT, CDR2 YYREEE (reference sequence). The CDR3 runs 14 residues. V shed 2 bases, J shed 5 bases, and the junction held 4 bases outside the gene matches. CDR3 bases: TGTGCCAGCAGCTTCACAGGGGTGAGAAACACCATATATTTT. It yields the protein CASSFTGVRNTIYF.

This chain connects TRBV5-1 to TRBJ2-1; TRBD2 matches 11 bases. CDR1 is SGHRS and CDR2 is YFSETQ in the germline V gene. V was pared by 2 bases and J by 7 bases, with 5 bases of the junction left unmatched. The CDR3 totals 15 residues. The CDR3: CASSLIAGGRNEQFF. For the CDR3, the DNA is TGCGCCAGCAGCTTAATAGCGGGGGGGCGAAATGAGCAGTTCTTC.

The CDR3 reads CASSTGTGAHNYGYTF. CDR3 DNA: TGCGCCAGCAGCACCGGGACAGGGGCCCATAACTATGGCTACACCTTC. The J gene is TRBJ1-2, the V gene TRBV5-1, with 10 bases lining up with TRBD1. Germline CDR1 and CDR2: SGHRS and YFSETQ. The J segment lost 1 base and the V segment lost 4 bases, leaving 7 bases of the junction unmatched. The CDR3 extends over 16 amino acids. The full variable domain, in which reference TRBV5-1 and TRBJ1-2 provide the parts outside the CDR3, is KAGVTQTPRYLIKTRGQQVTLSCSPISGHRSVSWYQQTPGQGLQFLFEYFSETQRNKGNFPGRFSGRQFSNSRSEMNVSTLELGDSALYLCASSTGTGAHNYGYTFGSGTRLTVV.

This sequence joins TRBV7-9 and TRBJ2-3; D ambiguous. CDR3 length: 12 amino acids. V lost 4 bases to trimming and J lost 4 bases, with 6 bases between them. CDR1 and CDR2 from the germline V gene are SEHNR and FQNEAQ (reference sequence). In DNA, the CDR3 is TGTGCCAGCAGCTCATCAGCAGATACGCAGTATTTT. Translating gives CASSSSADTQYF.

The V and J genes are TRBV2 and TRBJ2-3; 7 bases match TRBD1. CDR3 length: 14 amino acids. Germline CDR1 reads SNHLY; CDR2 reads FYNNEI. J gave up 6 bases and V 5 bases, and 8 bases lay outside the gene matches. Here the CDR3 DNA reads TGTGCCAGCAGTTCCGACAGGGTTAGGGATACGCAGTATTTT. Amino acid sequence: CASSSDRVRDTQYF.

The CDR3 DNA reads as TGTGCCAGCAGCTCTCTAAATTCACCCCTCCACTTT. Translation gives CASSSLNSPLHF. The V call is TRBV5-4, the J call TRBJ1-6; D unresolved. Trimming removed 3 bases from V and 7 bases from J, with 5 bases in between. In germline, CDR1 is SGHNT, CDR2 YYREEE (reference sequence). This CDR3 has 12 residues.

V and J are TRBV27 and TRBJ1-6, with D perhaps matching TRBD1 (6 bases). The ends were cut back, 3 bases at V and 8 bases at J, with 11 bases in the middle. The CDR3 loop spans 14 amino acids. The germline CDR1 and CDR2 sequences are MNHEY and SMNVEV (reference sequence). In nucleotides, the CDR3 is TGTGCCAGCAGTTTTCAGGGGACGGATTCACCCCTCCACTTT. It encodes CASSFQGTDSPLHF.